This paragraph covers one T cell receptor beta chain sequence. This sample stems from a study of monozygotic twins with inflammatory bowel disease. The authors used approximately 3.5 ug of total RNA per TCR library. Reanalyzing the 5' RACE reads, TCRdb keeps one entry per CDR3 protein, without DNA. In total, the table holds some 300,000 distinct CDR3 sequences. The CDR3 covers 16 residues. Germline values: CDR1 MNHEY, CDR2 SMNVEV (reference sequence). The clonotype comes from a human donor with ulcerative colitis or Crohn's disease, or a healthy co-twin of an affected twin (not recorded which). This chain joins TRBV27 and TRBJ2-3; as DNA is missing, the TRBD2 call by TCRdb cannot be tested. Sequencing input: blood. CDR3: CASRELAGVLADTQYF.